Listed here is a single TCR beta chain. At the DNA level, this CDR3 is encoded by other sequences in the same sample as well. These data are taken from a study of technical replicates of blood from a handful of donors. The data were produced by immunoSEQ multiplex PCR, yet TCRdb's version contains in-frame clones alone and is incomplete. The sample lists 74,000 or so clones, about 90% seen once, with roughly 0.27% in the top ten. The V end lost 2 bases, the J end lost 0 bases, and 8 bases lay between the germline ends. CDR3 length: 16 amino acids. The V gene's germline CDR1 is PRHDT and CDR2 FYEKMQ (reference sequence).

Sequenced material: T cells isolated from PBMCs. This TCR derives from a human donor in good health. This chain links TRBV13 with TRBJ1-6; possible D gene TRBD1, 6 bases. CDR3 coding DNA: TGTGCCAGCAGCTTACAGGGGAGCTCCTATAATTCACCCCTCCACTTT. This encodes CASSLQGSSYNSPLHF.